This entry features one T cell receptor (beta chain) sequence. The Seattle patients, enrolled during active infection, were followed longitudinally. This sample stems from a study of blood T cell repertoires in COVID-19. The overall study: The analysed material was cDNA or gDNA that came from T cells, B-cell-depleted T cells, or PBMCs.

Authors' analysis steps: Cell counts per sample came from amplifying reference gene primers. Only in-frame clones appear in the TCRdb table, and some are missing; sequencing was by immunoSEQ multiplex PCR. Clone size and the V and J calls come from that table; the DNA yielded D and trimming. The data contain fewer than 400,000 clones, roughly nine tenths of them singletons. This CDR3 spans 14 amino acids. The germline CDR1 and CDR2 sequences are LGHDT and YNNKEL (reference sequence). Germline trimming cut 2 bases from V and 9 bases from J; bases unmatched to any gene: 6. The receptor's source is a woman in her 30s with COVID-19, enrolled during active disease. The chain combines TRBV3-1 (or the pseudogene TRBV3-2) with TRBJ2-1, with 8 bases lining up with TRBD2. The sequenced material came from peripheral blood. CDR3 protein: CASSQFAGGGEQFF. The CDR3 coding sequence is TGTGCCAGCAGCCAATTTGCGGGAGGTGGTGAGCAGTTCTTC.